Below are 11 T cell receptor beta chains sequenced from a single sample in a study of blood T cell repertoires in COVID-19. Profiling relied on immunoSEQ multiplex PCR, and the TCRdb table lists in-frame clones only, not all of them. The sample yields under 350,000 clones, around nine tenths seen once. Sequenced input: PBMCs or T cells enriched from blood (not recorded which). Every receptor here comes from a woman in her forties who had recovered from COVID-19.

The chain joins TRBV19 to TRBJ1-2, with D perhaps TRBD1 (5 bases). CDR3 length: 12 amino acids. Germline V CDR1 and CDR2: LNHDA, SQIVND (reference sequence). The V end was cut by 6 bases, the J end by 7 bases, with 12 bases between. The CDR3 here is CASRWRGGGYTF. The CDR3 DNA reads as TGTGCCAGTAGATGGAGGGGAGGTGGCTACACCTTC.

The chain employs TRBV18 and TRBJ2-7; TRBD1 agrees at 7 bases. V dropped 2 bases and J dropped 2; count of bases not matched to a gene: 3. Germline V CDR1 and CDR2: KGHSH, LQKENI. The CDR3 is made up of 14 amino acids. DNA of the CDR3: TGTGCCAGCTCACCATCGACAGGGACCTACGAGCAGTACTTC. Protein product: CASSPSTGTYEQYF.

J is TRBJ1-1 and V is TRBV13, with D maybe TRBD1 (6 bases). The CDR3 totals 14 residues. Deletions cut 0 bases from V and 4 bases from J, with 9 bases between. CDR1 is PRHDT, CDR2 FYEKMQ, per germline (reference sequence). CDR3 region: CASSLGRGATEAFF. CDR3 nucleotide sequence: TGTGCCAGCAGCTTAGGGCGGGGGGCCACTGAAGCTTTCTTT.

CDR3 residues: CAWSVAGDYGYTF. CDR3 coding DNA: TGTGCCTGGAGTGTAGCAGGGGACTATGGCTACACCTTC. V and J are TRBV30 and TRBJ1-2; maybe TRBD1 (6 bases). Trimming stripped 0 bases from V and 3 bases from J, with 8 bases between. The CDR3 is 13 amino acids. The germline gives CDR1 GTSNPN, CDR2 SVGIG (reference sequence).

The chain has TRBV19 and TRBJ2-3; 8 bases map to TRBD2. Looked up from germline, CDR1 is LNHDA and CDR2 is SQIVND (reference sequence). This CDR3 has 14 residues. J was trimmed by 2 bases and V by 7 bases; bases with no gene match: 5. CDR3 sequence: CASKLADLTDTQYF. In DNA, the CDR3 is TGTGCCAGTAAACTAGCGGACCTCACAGATACGCAGTATTTT.

As regards this clone: The same CDR3 arises from other DNA sequences in this sample as well. The chain is built from TRBV5-1 and TRBJ2-1; 12 bases align to TRBD2. Per the germline V gene, CDR1 is SGHRS and CDR2 is YFSETQ. The CDR3 is 15 residues long. Trimming cost V 7 bases and J 4 bases; bases outside gene matches: 6. In nucleotides, the CDR3 is TGCGCCAGCTTACCCGGGACTAGCGGGTACAATGAGCAGTTCTTC. This encodes CASLPGTSGYNEQFF.

J is TRBJ2-1 and V is TRBV27, with 15 nucleotides matching TRBD2. V lost 4 bases to trimming and J lost 10 bases; unmatched junction nucleotides: 17. This CDR3 comprises 19 residues. The V gene's germline CDR1 is MNHEY and CDR2 SMNVEV (reference sequence). CDR3 nucleotide sequence: TGTGCCAGCAGTTCACCCCGGGCCACCCGGACTAGCGGGAGGGCCGAGCAGTTCTTC. Protein product: CASSSPRATRTSGRAEQFF.

The rearrangement links TRBV5-5 to TRBJ2-1, with 10 bases identical to TRBD2. Germline V gene data show CDR1 as SGHKS and CDR2 as YYEKEE (reference sequence). The CDR3 is 15 amino acids. V dropped 0 bases and J dropped 10; count of bases not matched to a gene: 7. The CDR3, as DNA: TGTGCCAGCAGCTTGGCTAGCGGGGGCCCAACGGAGCAGTTCTTC. Translation: CASSLASGGPTEQFF.

This clone was found a few times. The chain couples TRBV7-9 to TRBJ1-1; TRBD1 aligns across 7 bases. The V segment lost 3 bases and the J segment 11 bases; nucleotides outside the gene matches: 9. This CDR3 is 13 amino acids long. Germline values: CDR1 SEHNR, CDR2 FQNEAQ (reference sequence). Here the CDR3 reads CASSFPNDRVAFF. Here the CDR3 DNA reads TGTGCCAGCAGCTTCCCCAACGACAGGGTGGCTTTCTTT.

The gene calls are TRBV2 and TRBJ1-2, with TRBD1 as a possible D gene (6 bases). Germline CDR1 is SNHLY and CDR2 is FYNNEI. The ends were cut back, 6 bases at V and 4 bases at J, with 15 bases in the middle. The CDR3 is 14 residues long. The CDR3 is CASSLSKGGYGYTF. For the CDR3, the DNA is TGTGCCAGCAGCCTAAGCAAAGGGGGCTATGGCTACACCTTC.

The chain links TRBV24-1 to TRBJ2-1; 12 bases are a match to TRBD2. CDR1 and CDR2 (germline): KGHDR, SFDVKD. The junction had 7 bases not matched to a gene; V was cut back by 4 bases and J by 7 bases. This CDR3 has 16 amino acids. CDR3 loop: CATSDPSSGRENEQFF. CDR3 DNA: TGTGCCACCAGTGACCCCTCTAGCGGGAGGGAGAATGAGCAGTTCTTC.